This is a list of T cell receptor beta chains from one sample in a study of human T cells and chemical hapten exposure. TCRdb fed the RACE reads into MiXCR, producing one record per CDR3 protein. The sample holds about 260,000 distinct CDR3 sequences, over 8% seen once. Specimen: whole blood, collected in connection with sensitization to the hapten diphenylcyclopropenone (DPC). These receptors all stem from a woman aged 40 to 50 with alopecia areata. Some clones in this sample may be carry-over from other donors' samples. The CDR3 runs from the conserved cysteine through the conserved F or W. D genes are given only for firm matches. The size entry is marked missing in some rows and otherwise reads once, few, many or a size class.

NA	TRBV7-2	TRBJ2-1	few	CASSFSGMSYNEQFF	TGTGCCAGCAGCTTTAGCGGCATGTCCTACAATGAGCAGTTCTTC
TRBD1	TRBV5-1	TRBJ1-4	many	CASSLEAGGNEKLFF	TGCGCCAGCAGCTTGGAGGCAGGGGGAAATGAAAAACTGTTTTTT
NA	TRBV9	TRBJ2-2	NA	CASSVGPVEGVSGELFF	TGTGCCAGCAGCGTAGGTCCCGTAGAGGGAGTGAGCGGGGAGCTGTTTTTT
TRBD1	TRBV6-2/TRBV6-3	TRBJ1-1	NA	CASSYSPRGRRNTEAFF	TGTGCCAGCAGTTACTCGCCCAGGGGGCGCAGGAACACTGAAGCTTTCTTT
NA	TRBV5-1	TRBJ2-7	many	CASSPVPGEQYF	TGCGCCAGCAGCCCGGTCCCTGGCGAGCAGTACTTC
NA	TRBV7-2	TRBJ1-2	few	CATNRVGGNGYTF	TGTGCCACAAACAGGGTAGGGGGAAATGGCTACACCTTC
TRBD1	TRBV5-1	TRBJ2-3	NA	CASSPPPGTGRADTQYF	TGCGCCAGCAGCCCACCACCCGGGACAGGGAGAGCAGATACGCAGTATTTT
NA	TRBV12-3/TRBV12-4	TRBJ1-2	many	CASGVRGNYGYTF	TGTGCCAGCGGGGTCCGGGGAAACTATGGCTACACCTTC
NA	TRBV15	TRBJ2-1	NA	CATSRVAAGPYNEQFF	TGTGCCACCAGCAGAGTGGCTGCGGGGCCATACAATGAGCAGTTCTTC
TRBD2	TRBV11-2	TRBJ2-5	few	CASSLGNSGSLAETQYF	TGTGCCAGCAGCTTAGGAAATAGCGGGAGTCTCGCAGAGACCCAGTACTTC
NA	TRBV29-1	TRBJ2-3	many	CSVAPVTDTQYF	TGCAGCGTGGCGCCTGTCACAGATACGCAGTATTTT
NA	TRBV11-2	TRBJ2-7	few	CASSTAGSREQYF	TGTGCCAGCAGCACAGCGGGTAGTCGCGAGCAGTACTTC
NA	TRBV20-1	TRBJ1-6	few	CSARETQGSRSPLHF	TGCAGTGCTAGAGAGACCCAGGGATCTCGGTCACCCCTCCACTTT
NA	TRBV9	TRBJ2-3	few	CASSAHLSSADTQYF	TGTGCCAGCAGCGCCCACCTTAGTAGCGCAGATACGCAGTATTTT
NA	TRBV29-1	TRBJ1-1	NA	CSVGRAGSEAFF	TGCAGCGTTGGAAGGGCAGGGTCTGAAGCTTTCTTT
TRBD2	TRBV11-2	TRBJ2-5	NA	CASSLESGFGWTSHKETQYF	TGTGCCAGCAGCTTAGAGTCGGGGTTCGGATGGACTAGCCACAAAGAGACCCAGTACTTC
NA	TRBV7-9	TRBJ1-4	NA	CASSSYQEDSATNEKLFF	TGTGCCAGCAGCTCGTACCAAGAGGACAGCGCAACTAATGAAAAACTGTTTTTT
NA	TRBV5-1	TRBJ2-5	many	CASTYKETQYF	TGCGCCAGCACATACAAAGAGACCCAGTACTTC
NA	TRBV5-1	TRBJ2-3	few	CASSLGLDGLYAVYF	TGCGCCAGCAGCTTGGGGCTAGACGGCCTTTACGCAGTATATTTT
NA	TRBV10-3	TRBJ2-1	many	CAISESARAEQFF	TGTGCCATCAGTGAGTCTGCCAGGGCCGAGCAGTTCTTC
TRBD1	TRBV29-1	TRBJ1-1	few	CSVQRGLSATEAFF	TGCAGCGTTCAAAGGGGGCTCTCTGCCACTGAAGCTTTCTTT
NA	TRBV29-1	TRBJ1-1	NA	CSVAPHLNTEAFF	TGCAGCGTCGCCCCACACTTGAACACTGAAGCTTTCTTT
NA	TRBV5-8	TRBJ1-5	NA	CASSLVEGWQPQHF	TGTGCCAGCAGCTTGGTTGAGGGGTGGCAGCCCCAGCATTTT
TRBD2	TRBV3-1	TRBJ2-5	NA	CASSRPGLAKETQYF	TGTGCCAGCAGCCGTCCGGGACTAGCGAAAGAGACCCAGTACTTC
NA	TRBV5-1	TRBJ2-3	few	CASSLASKADTQYF	TGCGCCAGCAGCTTGGCCTCGAAGGCAGATACGCAGTATTTT
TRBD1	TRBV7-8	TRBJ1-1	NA	CASSLNQGALNTEAFF	TGTGCCAGCAGCTTAAACCAGGGGGCGTTGAACACTGAAGCTTTCTTT
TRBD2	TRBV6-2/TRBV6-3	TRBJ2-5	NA	CASSPRLAGVGMETQYF	TGTGCCAGCAGTCCTCGACTAGCGGGAGTTGGAATGGAGACCCAGTACTTC
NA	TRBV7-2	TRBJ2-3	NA	CASSPADTQYF	TGTGCCAGCAGCCCTGCAGATACGCAGTATTTT
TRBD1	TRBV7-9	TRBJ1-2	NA	CASSSTGGDYGYTF	TGTGCCAGCAGCTCGACAGGGGGCGACTATGGCTACACCTTC
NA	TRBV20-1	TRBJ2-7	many	CSAGRLRYEQYF	TGCAGTGCCGGCAGGTTAAGGTACGAGCAGTACTTC
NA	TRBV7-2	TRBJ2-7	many	CASSRSYEQYF	TGTGCCAGCAGCCGATCCTACGAGCAGTACTTC
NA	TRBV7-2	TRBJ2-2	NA	CASSLVPLGELFF	TGTGCCAGCAGCTTAGTACCTCTCGGGGAGCTGTTTTTT
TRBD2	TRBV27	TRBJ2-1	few	CASSLSISGSYNEQFF	TGTGCCAGCAGTTTATCGATAAGCGGGAGTTACAATGAGCAGTTCTTC
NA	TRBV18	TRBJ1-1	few	CASSQEGNTEAFF	TGTGCCAGCTCACAAGAGGGAAACACTGAAGCTTTCTTT
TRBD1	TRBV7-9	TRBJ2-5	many	CASSRTGDPETQYF	TGTGCCAGCAGCCGGACAGGGGACCCAGAGACCCAGTACTTC
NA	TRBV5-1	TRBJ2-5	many	CASSLVKKETQYF	TGCGCCAGCAGCTTGGTGAAGAAAGAGACCCAGTACTTC
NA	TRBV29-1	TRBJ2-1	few	CSVKDYGRSYNEQFF	TGCAGCGTTAAGGACTACGGACGCTCCTACAATGAGCAGTTCTTC
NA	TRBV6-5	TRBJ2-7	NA	CASSRRLGSSYEQYF	TGTGCCAGCAGTCGACGACTAGGTAGTTCCTACGAGCAGTACTTC
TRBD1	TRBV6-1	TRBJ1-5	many	CASSEAWTGVNQPQHF	TGTGCCAGCAGTGAAGCGTGGACAGGGGTCAATCAGCCCCAGCATTTT
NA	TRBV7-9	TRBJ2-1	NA	CASSSRGSNEQFF	TGTGCCAGCAGCTCCAGGGGTAGCAATGAGCAGTTCTTC
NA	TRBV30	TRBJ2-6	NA	CALAGTPRSGANVLTF	TGTGCCTTGGCCGGGACTCCCCGCTCTGGGGCCAACGTCCTGACTTTC
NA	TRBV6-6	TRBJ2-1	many	CASSRRTVPEQFF	TGTGCCAGCAGTCGTCGGACCGTCCCCGAGCAGTTCTTC
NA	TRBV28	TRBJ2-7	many	CASSSLFEQYF	TGTGCCAGCAGTTCCCTTTTCGAGCAGTACTTC
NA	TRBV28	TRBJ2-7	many	CASSYSGRGEQYF	TGTGCCAGCAGTTATAGCGGCCGGGGGGAGCAGTACTTC
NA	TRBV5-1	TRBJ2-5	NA	CASSPGSIAGFEETQYF	TGCGCCAGCAGCCCCGGATCTATCGCTGGGTTTGAAGAGACCCAGTACTTC
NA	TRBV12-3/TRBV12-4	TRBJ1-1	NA	CASSFGTLGGAFF	TGTGCCAGCAGTTTCGGGACCCTCGGGGGAGCTTTCTTT
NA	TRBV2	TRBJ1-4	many	CASSEAGLSNEKLFF	TGTGCCAGCAGTGAAGCGGGACTGAGTAATGAAAAACTGTTTTTT
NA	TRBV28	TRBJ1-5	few	CASSLVSTALQPQHF	TGTGCCAGCAGTTTAGTATCGACAGCCCTACAGCCCCAGCATTTT
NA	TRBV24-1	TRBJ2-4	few	CATSDGFSGKSAKNIQYF	TGTGCCACCAGTGATGGTTTCTCAGGGAAATCAGCCAAAAACATTCAGTACTTC
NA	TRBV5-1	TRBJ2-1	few	CASSLATEAYSSYNEQFF	TGCGCCAGCAGCTTGGCCACAGAGGCGTACAGCTCCTACAATGAGCAGTTCTTC
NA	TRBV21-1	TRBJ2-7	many	CASSADMAGTSYEQYF	TGTGCCAGCAGCGCCGATATGGCGGGTACCTCCTACGAGCAGTACTTC